This T cell receptor (beta chain) was retrieved from a study of blood T cells in healthy people across ages. Study-level results: Roughly linear age-related decline in beta diversity appeared, significant by age about 40. As naive T cell percentage varied, TCR beta diversity correlated strongly with it.

The CDR3 is made up of 17 amino acids. Trimming cost V 6 bases and J 0 bases, with 15 bases left between them. CDR1 is MNHNS, CDR2 SASEGT, per germline. This clonotype showed up just a few times. Its antigen is still unknown. Primers used in a second PCR of about 6 to 12 cycles were a sample-barcoded 5' primer and a J-beta primer mix. MiXCR was run by TCRdb on the 5' RACE reads, yielding one entry per CDR3 protein. The profile shows over 1,300,000 distinct CDR3 sequences, approximately 63% of them singletons. Donor samples were obtained from healthy Caucasian individuals from Russia, aged roughly 6 to 95. They isolated at least 6 million PBMCs from each sample.

The sequence came from a man younger than 30 in good health. The J gene is TRBJ1-6, the V gene TRBV6-1; unclear D gene. The sequencing sample was made of blood. The CDR3 loop reads CASRAALASSYNSPLHF. As DNA, the CDR3 is TGTGCCAGCAGAGCTGCTCTCGCCAGCTCCTATAATTCACCCCTCCACTTT.